This TCR beta chain appears in the sequencing data of a study of blood T cell repertoires in COVID-19. For the study at large: Samples of COVID-19 (acute and convalescent) were obtained from the United States, Italy and Spain.

CDR1 is ENHRY, CDR2 SYGVKD, per germline. This CDR3 comprises 13 residues. V was pared by 8 bases and J by 5 bases, with 6 bases of the junction left unmatched. As handled by the study authors: How many nucleated cells were present was estimated from reference gene primer amplification. Method: immunoSEQ multiplex PCR; TCRdb's copy keeps in-frame clones and lacks some. D and trimming were read from the DNA, whereas the V and J calls and clone size are those reported in that table. The sample shows about 82,000 clones, more than 70% of them seen only once. The sample taken for sequencing was peripheral blood. The chain uses TRBV10-3 and TRBJ2-3; the match to TRBD1 covers 8 bases. The sequence derives from a woman aged 60-70 years with acute or convalescent COVID-19. The CDR3: CAIETGAGDTQYF. DNA of the CDR3: TGTGCCATCGAGACAGGGGCGGGAGATACGCAGTATTTT.